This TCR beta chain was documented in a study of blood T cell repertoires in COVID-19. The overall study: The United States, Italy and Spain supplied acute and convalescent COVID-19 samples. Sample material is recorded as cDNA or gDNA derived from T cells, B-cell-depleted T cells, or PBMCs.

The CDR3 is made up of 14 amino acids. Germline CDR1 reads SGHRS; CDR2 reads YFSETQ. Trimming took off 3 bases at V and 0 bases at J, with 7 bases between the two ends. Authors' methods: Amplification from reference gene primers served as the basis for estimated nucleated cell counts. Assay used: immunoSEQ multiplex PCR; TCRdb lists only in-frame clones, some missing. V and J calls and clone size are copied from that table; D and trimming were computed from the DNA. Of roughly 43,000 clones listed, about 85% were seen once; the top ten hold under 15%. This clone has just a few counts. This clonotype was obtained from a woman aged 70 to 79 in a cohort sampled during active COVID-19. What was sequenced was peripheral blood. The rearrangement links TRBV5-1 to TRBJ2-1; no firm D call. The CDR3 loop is CASSSVGSYNEQFF. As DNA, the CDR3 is TGCGCCAGCAGCTCCGTCGGCTCCTACAATGAGCAGTTCTTC.